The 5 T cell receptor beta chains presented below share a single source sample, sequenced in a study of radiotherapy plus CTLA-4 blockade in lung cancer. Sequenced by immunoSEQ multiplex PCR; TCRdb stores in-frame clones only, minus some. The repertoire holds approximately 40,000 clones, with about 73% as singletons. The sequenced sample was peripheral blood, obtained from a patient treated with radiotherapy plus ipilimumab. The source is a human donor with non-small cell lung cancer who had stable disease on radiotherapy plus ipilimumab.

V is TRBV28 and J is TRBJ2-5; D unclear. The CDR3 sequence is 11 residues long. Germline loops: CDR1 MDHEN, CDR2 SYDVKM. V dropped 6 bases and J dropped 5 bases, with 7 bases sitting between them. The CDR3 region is CASRGLETQYF. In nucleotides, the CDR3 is TGTGCCAGCAGGGGGTTGGAGACCCAGTACTTC.

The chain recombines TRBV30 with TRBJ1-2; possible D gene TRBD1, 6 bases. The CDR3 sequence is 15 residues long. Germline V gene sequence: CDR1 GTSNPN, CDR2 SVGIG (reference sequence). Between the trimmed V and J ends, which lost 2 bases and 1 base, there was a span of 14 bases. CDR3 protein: CAWSWAGARNYGYTF. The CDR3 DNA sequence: TGTGCCTGGAGTTGGGCAGGGGCCCGTAACTATGGCTACACCTTC.

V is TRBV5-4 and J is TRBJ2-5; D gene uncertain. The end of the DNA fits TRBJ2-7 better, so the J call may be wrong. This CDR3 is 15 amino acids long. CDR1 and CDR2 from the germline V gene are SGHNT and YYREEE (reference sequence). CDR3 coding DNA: TGTGCCAGCAGCCCCCCAGGCGAAAGCTCCTACGAGCAGTACTTC. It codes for CASSPPGESSYEQYF.

The CDR3 DNA reads as TGTGCCAGCAGCCCACGACGGCCTGGAAACACCATATATTTT. Translating it yields CASSPRRPGNTIYF. The rearrangement uses TRBV28 and TRBJ1-3; D is undetermined. The germline CDR1 and CDR2 sequences are MDHEN and SYDVKM. V lost 6 bases, J lost 2 bases, and 11 bases lay in between. The CDR3 has 14 amino acids.

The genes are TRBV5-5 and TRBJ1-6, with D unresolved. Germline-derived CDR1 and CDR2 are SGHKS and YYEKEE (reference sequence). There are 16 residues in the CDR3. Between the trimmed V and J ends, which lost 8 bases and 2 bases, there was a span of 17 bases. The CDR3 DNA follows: TGTGCCAGTACCAATTCAGCAGCGACCTATAATTCACCCCTCCACTTT. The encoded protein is CASTNSAATYNSPLHF.